The 16 T cell receptor beta chains given below trace back to one sample, sequenced in a study of shared clonotypes between healthy human individuals. Produced via immunoSEQ multiplex PCR; TCRdb's table is partial and in-frame only. Found here are roughly 1,000,000 clones, approximately 80% of them singletons; the top ten hold 0.61%. Source material: memory CD4+ T cells from PBMCs. Subset in this sample: CD45RA-negative fraction. The source of these receptors is a man aged 18 to 35 in good health. Some clones in this sample may be carry-over from other donors' samples.

This chain uses TRBV5-4 with TRBJ2-3; 7 bases match TRBD2. This CDR3 contains 17 residues. V shed 2 bases and J 0 bases; nucleotides not matched to a gene: 9. CDR1 and CDR2 from the germline V gene are SGHNT and YYREEE (reference sequence). The CDR3 sequence: CASSFAGVGTSTDTQYF. CDR3 nucleotides: TGTGCCAGCAGCTTCGCGGGGGTCGGGACTAGCACAGATACGCAGTATTTT.

This sequence joins TRBV6-1 and TRBJ1-5; D ambiguous. Germline CDR1 reads MNHNS; CDR2 reads SASEGT. Trimming removed 2 bases from V and 2 bases from J, with 10 bases in between. This CDR3 comprises 15 residues. CDR3 nucleotides: TGTGCCAGCAGTGAACGGGTGTGGGGCAATCAGCCCCAGCATTTT. This encodes CASSERVWGNQPQHF.

For this clone: A much larger clone differs from this one at a single base, so this may be a read error. The J gene is TRBJ1-2, the V gene TRBV7-2, with D unclear. CDR1 and CDR2 (germline): SGHTA, FQGNSA. The CDR3 spans 11 residues. Trimming stripped 5 bases from V and 4 bases from J, with 5 bases between. CDR3 in amino acids: CASSLFYGYTF. The CDR3 DNA is TGTGCCAGCAGCCTCTTCTATGGCTACACCTTC.

The chain links TRBV14 to TRBJ1-1; TRBD1 is a possible D gene (6 bases). Trimming left V 1 base short and J 2 bases short, with 11 bases between. This CDR3 has 15 amino acids. Germline-derived CDR1 and CDR2 are SGHDN and FVKESK. In nucleotides, the CDR3 is TGTGCCAGCAGCCAAGTTAGGGACACCAACACTGAAGCTTTCTTT. Translation: CASSQVRDTNTEAFF.

The chain carries TRBV5-6 and TRBJ1-5; 7 bases map to TRBD1. The length of the CDR3 is 15 residues. Germline V gives CDR1 SGHDT, CDR2 YYEEEE. The J segment lost 4 bases and the V segment lost 1 base, leaving 5 bases of the junction unmatched. The CDR3 is CASSLRQGGNQPQHF. CDR3 in DNA: TGTGCCAGCAGCTTGAGACAGGGAGGTAATCAGCCCCAGCATTTT.

This clone was found a few times. The V and J genes are TRBV5-4 and TRBJ1-1; the match to TRBD1 covers 8 bases. V trimming: 2 bases; J trimming: 4 bases; junction bases outside the gene matches: 7. Germline V CDR1 and CDR2: SGHNT, YYREEE (reference sequence). This CDR3 has 15 amino acids. CDR3 region: CASSLDRGGITEAFF. For the CDR3, the DNA is TGTGCCAGCAGCTTAGACAGGGGCGGGATCACTGAAGCTTTCTTT.

As concerns this clone: A much larger clonotype is one base distant, so this may be a read error. Other DNA sequences in the same sample also yield this CDR3. The rearrangement uses TRBV5-1 and TRBJ1-1; the match to TRBD1 covers 7 bases. Germline assignment: CDR1 SGHRS and CDR2 YFSETQ. There are 13 residues in the CDR3. Unmatched junction bases numbered 0, after V lost 1 base and J lost 3 bases. This chain's CDR3 is CASSLTGDTEAFF. As DNA, the CDR3 is TGCGCCAGCAGCTTGACAGGGGACACTGAAGCTTTCTTT.

The V and J genes are TRBV29-1 and TRBJ1-2; TRBD1 matches 10 bases. Germline V gene lookup returns CDR1 SQVTM and CDR2 ANQGSEA. There are 13 residues in the CDR3. J lost 7 bases, V lost 4 bases, and 6 bases had no gene match. As DNA, the CDR3 is TGCAGCGTTGGCTGGGACAGGGGATCTGGCTACACCTTC. Its translation is CSVGWDRGSGYTF.

The V gene is TRBV5-5, the J gene TRBJ2-1; D may be TRBD2 (5 bases). Per germline, CDR1 SGHKS and CDR2 YYEKEE (reference sequence). Trimming removed 4 bases from V and 0 bases from J, with 8 bases in between. The CDR3 is 14 residues long. The CDR3 loop reads CASSPGGSYNEQFF. CDR3 bases: TGTGCCAGCAGCCCCGGAGGCTCCTACAATGAGCAGTTCTTC.

V and J are TRBV5-1 and TRBJ1-4; D is perhaps TRBD1 (5 bases). The CDR3 sequence is 13 residues long. The V end lost 5 bases, the J end lost 0 bases, and 5 bases lay between the germline ends. Per germline, CDR1 SGHRS and CDR2 YFSETQ. DNA of the CDR3: TGCGCCAGCAGACAGGCAACTAATGAAAAACTGTTTTTT. Its protein product is CASRQATNEKLFF.

On this clone: Within the sample, other DNA sequences also encode this same CDR3. The V gene is TRBV6-5, the J gene TRBJ1-2; weak D call: TRBD1 (5 bases). Germline-derived CDR1 and CDR2 are MNHEY and SVGAGI. The CDR3 is 14 amino acids. V was trimmed by 0 bases and J by 4 bases, leaving 9 bases between them. CDR3 DNA sequence: TGTGCCAGCAGTTACTCGGGGCAGTTCTATGGCTACACCTTC. It yields the protein CASSYSGQFYGYTF.

The chain employs TRBV29-1 and TRBJ1-3, with D maybe TRBD1 (6 bases). This CDR3 contains 15 residues. Germline V gives CDR1 SQVTM, CDR2 ANQGSEA. Trimming left V 3 bases short and J 0 bases short, with 12 bases between. The CDR3 sequence is CSVDVVRGSGNTIYF. CDR3 bases: TGCAGCGTTGATGTTGTCAGGGGCTCTGGAAACACCATATATTTT.

This sequence joins TRBV7-8 and TRBJ2-5, with no clear D. Trimming took off 3 bases at V and 5 bases at J, with 7 bases between the two ends. This CDR3 has 12 amino acids. Per the germline V gene, CDR1 is SGHVS and CDR2 is FQNEAQ. The CDR3 protein is CASSLALETQYF. The CDR3 bases are TGTGCCAGCAGCTTGGCCTTGGAGACCCAGTACTTC. The complete variable domain, with remaining parts taken from reference TRBV7-8 and TRBJ2-5, reads GAGVSQSPRYKVAKRGQDVALRCDPISGHVSLFWYQQALGQGPEFLTYFQNEAQLDKSGLPSDRFFAERPEGSVSTLKIQRTQQEDSAVYLCASSLALETQYFGPGTRLLVL.

Concerning this clone itself: A far larger clone is just one base off, so this is likely a read error. The chain couples TRBV29-1 to TRBJ1-1; TRBD1 matches at 8 bases. The V gene's germline CDR1 is SQVTM and CDR2 ANQGSEA. The CDR3 has 13 residues. This CDR3 reads CSGRTGRNTEASF. Written as DNA, the CDR3 is TGCAGCGGACGGACAGGGCGGAACACTGAAGCTTCCTTT.

The J gene is TRBJ2-7, the V gene TRBV18; 7 nucleotides agree with TRBD1. The CDR3 is 15 amino acids. Trimming cost V 4 bases and J 5 bases; bases outside gene matches: 11. CDR1 KGHSH and CDR2 LQKENI come from the germline V gene. CDR3 sequence: CASSRQGDSSDEQYF. The CDR3 nucleotides are TGTGCCAGCTCACGACAGGGAGATTCGTCCGACGAGCAGTACTTC.

The V gene is TRBV5-1, the J gene TRBJ2-5; TRBD2 matches 11 bases. The CDR3 consists of 15 residues. Germline CDR1 and CDR2: SGHRS and YFSETQ. Trimming at V came to 6 bases and at J to 1 base, leaving 5 bases not matched to a gene. For the CDR3, the DNA is TGCGCCAGCACCACTAGCGGGGGCCGCCAAGAGACCCAGTACTTC. Translation gives CASTTSGGRQETQYF.